This TCR beta chain was sequenced in a study of OX40 agonist ivuxolimab in advanced cancers. Assay used: immunoSEQ multiplex PCR; TCRdb lists only in-frame clones, some missing. The table lists over 55,000 clones, about nine tenths of them singletons. The CDR3 length is 17 residues. From germline, CDR1 is MGHRA and CDR2 YSYEKL. The ends lost 0 bases at V and 4 bases at J; junction bases unmatched: 10. About this clone itself: Its specificity is not known.

Study conclusions and caveats: Normalized T-cell clonal expansion was also low in some nonresponders. In general, CD8+ T cells held more expanded clones than CD4+ did, on average.

The V and J genes are TRBV4-1 and TRBJ1-1; TRBD1 matches 8 bases. The clonotype originates from an adult with an advanced solid tumor such as melanoma, head and neck, liver or kidney cancer. Sample: CD4+ or CD8+ T cells sorted from blood, taken in a trial of the OX40 agonist ivuxolimab. CDR3 residues: CASSQERLTTGATEAFF. The CDR3, as DNA: TGCGCCAGCAGCCAAGAAAGGTTAACGACAGGGGCCACTGAAGCTTTCTTT.